This T cell receptor (beta chain) appears in the sequencing data of a study of vaccination effects on CD4 cells after COVID-19. Points on this clone: The antigen remains undetermined.

Germline CDR1 is LGHNA and CDR2 is YSLEER. After removal of 8 bases from V and 10 bases from J, the junction contained 6 bases not matched to a gene. This CDR3 region has 11 residues. Data came from immunoSEQ multiplex PCR; TCRdb stores just in-frame clones and leaves some out. Found here are about 73,000 clones, over 65% of them singletons; the top ten hold approximately 2.2%. Cultured cells yielded isolated CD4+ T cells after 10 days. Subjects were given two BNT162b2 or mRNA-1273 vaccine doses. Material: CD4+ T cells from PBMCs cultured without peptide, obtained after COVID-19 vaccination. This clonotype originated in a human donor who received a COVID-19 vaccine. The chain recombines TRBV4-3 with TRBJ1-1, with 8 bases aligning to TRBD1. CDR3 loop: CASGTGHGAFF. CDR3 sequence (DNA): TGCGCCAGCGGGACAGGCCACGGAGCTTTCTTT.